The text below deals with one T cell receptor beta chain. Its specificity is not known. Trimming took 6 bases from V and 7 from J, leaving 7 bases between them. The CDR3 is made up of 11 amino acids. TCRdb's copy holds only in-frame clones and misses some; the assay was immunoSEQ multiplex PCR. Among 150,000 or so clones, 88% were seen once, and the ten largest hold approximately 3.1%. These data come from a study of T cell responses to AZD1222 COVID-19 vaccine. Study-wide findings and caveats: Per reports, nearly half of all spike-specific TCRs target regions that are unmutated in variants.

Material: peripheral blood, obtained on day 0 of AZD1222 vaccination. This receptor was taken from an adult in good health. The rearrangement joins TRBV12-3 or TRBV12-4 to TRBJ1-3; no definite D call. The chain's CDR3 is CASSLSNTIYF. In DNA form, the CDR3 reads TGTGCCAGCAGCCTCTCGAACACCATATATTTT.